This is a list of T cell receptor beta chains from one sample in a study of Ad26.COV2.S vaccination and SARS-CoV-2 variants. The method was immunoSEQ multiplex PCR; TCRdb's version includes in-frame clones alone and lacks a portion of them. The sample includes about 680,000 clones, around 92% seen only once; the top ten take over 1.3%. The sequenced sample was peripheral blood, obtained in a trial of Ad26.COV2.S vaccine versus placebo. The receptors shown here come from a person aged 18-60 years who received the Ad26.COV2.S COVID-19 vaccine or a placebo. The CDR3 runs from the conserved cysteine through the conserved F or W. D genes are given only for firm matches. The listing skips clone size in some rows; elsewhere it reads once, few, many or a size class.

TRBD2,NA,TRBJ2-7,TRBV6-5,TGTGCCAGCAGATGGACTAGCGGGGTCTCAAACGAGCAGTACTTC,CASRWTSGVSNEQYF
NA,few,TRBJ2-3,TRBV7-9,TGTGCCAGCAGCTTCACAGATACGCAGTATTTT,CASSFTDTQYF
NA,NA,TRBJ2-2,TRBV10-2,TGCGCCAGCAGTGGGATTGGGAGAACTCCCGGGGAGCTGTTTTTT,CASSGIGRTPGELFF
NA,NA,TRBJ1-5,TRBV5-6,TGTGCCAGCAGCCCGTCGTCCGGCGGTTATAGCAATCAGCCCCAGCATTTT,CASSPSSGGYSNQPQHF
TRBD2,NA,TRBJ2-3,TRBV24-1,TGTGCCACCAGTGACCTGGGACTAGCGGGATCCACAGATACGCAGTATTTT,CATSDLGLAGSTDTQYF
TRBD1,NA,TRBJ2-7,TRBV28,TGTGCCAGCAGTTCGGTATTGGGACAGGGGCAAATTACCTACGAGCAGTACTTC,CASSSVLGQGQITYEQYF
NA,NA,TRBJ2-5,TRBV10-1,TGCGCCAGCAGTGGACAGTCAAGAGAGACCCAGTACTTC,CASSGQSRETQYF
NA,NA,TRBJ2-1,TRBV5-1,TGCGCCAGCAGCTTGGACATCTACAATGAGCAGTTCTTC,CASSLDIYNEQFF
NA,NA,TRBJ1-4,TRBV9,TGTGCCAGCAGCGCCCAAGATGAAAAACTGTTTTTT,CASSAQDEKLFF
NA,NA,TRBJ2-2,TRBV30,TGTGCCTGGAGTGTACGCAACGGGGAGCTGTTTTTT,CAWSVRNGELFF
TRBD1,NA,TRBJ2-4,TRBV7-9,TGTGCCAGCAGCTCCGGGACAGGGGGAGACATTCAGTACTTC,CASSSGTGGDIQYF
NA,once,TRBJ1-5,TRBV6-2/TRBV6-3,TGTGCCAGCAGCCAGAGGGGGGATCGGGGCAATCAGCCCCAGCATTTT,CASSQRGDRGNQPQHF
NA,NA,TRBJ1-3,TRBV6-5,TGTGCCAGCAGGGACCTCTCTGGAAACACCATATATTTT,CASRDLSGNTIYF
NA,NA,TRBJ1-4,TRBV9,TGTGCCAGCAGCCCCCGGGACGTTCCTGTAGGAAAACTGTTTTTT,CASSPRDVPVGKLFF